This is a list of T cell receptor beta chains from one sample in a study of T-cell reconstitution after alpha-beta-depleted transplantation in children. Via MiXCR, TCRdb re-called the PCR reads, giving one row per CDR3 protein. The sample has 450,000 to 550,000 distinct CDR3 sequences; approximately 10% are singletons. The specimen was PBMCs, mostly from graft donor cells, collected 180 days after TCRalphabeta/CD19-depleted stem cell transplant. The receptors here all came from a female patient aged 2-9 years who had a stem cell transplant for aplastic anemia, so the T cells may come from the graft donor. Each CDR3 is given with its conserved first and last residue. A D gene is named only where the DNA matches it firmly. Size tells how often a clone was seen (once, few, many) or the class of an expanded clone, and some rows leave it out.

TRBV20-1	TRBJ2-1	-	TRBD2	TGCAGTGTGGAGAGACCAGGACTAGCGGGAGGGCCGCATGAGCAGTTCTTC	CSVERPGLAGGPHEQFF
TRBV7-2	TRBJ2-1	-	-	TGTGCCAGCAGCCCCTGGTCTCGCGGATACTCCTACAATGAGCAGTTCTTC	CASSPWSRGYSYNEQFF
TRBV12-3/TRBV12-4	TRBJ1-1	-	-	TGTGCCAGCAGCAGCACTAGACAGAGATTGAACACTGAAGCTTTCTTT	CASSSTRQRLNTEAFF
TRBV6-2/TRBV6-3	TRBJ1-2	few	-	TGTGCCAGCAGCCCAGGGTCTTCTCCTAACTATGGCTACACCTTC	CASSPGSSPNYGYTF
TRBV20-1	TRBJ2-3	many	-	TGCAGTGGACTCTTCGGGACAGATACGCAGTATTTT	CSGLFGTDTQYF
TRBV4-3	TRBJ2-5	-	-	TGCGCCAGCAGCCAAGGACTAGACGAGACCCAGTACTTC	CASSQGLDETQYF
TRBV6-1	TRBJ2-7	few	TRBD1	TGTGCCAGCAGTGAAGCGGGCCAACAGGGGAGCTACGAGCAGTACTTC	CASSEAGQQGSYEQYF
TRBV28	TRBJ2-7	few	TRBD1	TGTGCCAGCATCCCCGGGACAGGGTTAGGCGAGCAGTACTTC	CASIPGTGLGEQYF
TRBV15	TRBJ1-4	-	TRBD1	TGTGCCACCAGCGACAGGGGGCAGATTGAAAAACTGTTTTTT	CATSDRGQIEKLFF
TRBV7-9	TRBJ2-4	-	TRBD1	TGTGCCAGCAGCTTTACAGGGGAAAACATTCAGTACTTC	CASSFTGENIQYF
TRBV12-3/TRBV12-4	TRBJ2-3	-	TRBD2	TGTGCCAGCACCAGCGGGGGGGCTAGCACAGATACGCAGTATTTT	CASTSGGASTDTQYF
TRBV6-2/TRBV6-3	TRBJ2-1	-	TRBD2	TGTGCCAGCAGTTACGGTCCTAGCGGGAACTACAATGAGCAGTTCTTC	CASSYGPSGNYNEQFF
TRBV28	TRBJ2-3	-	-	TGTGCCAGCAGTTCCCCTAGCGAAATAACAGATACGCAGTATTTT	CASSSPSEITDTQYF
TRBV5-6	TRBJ2-2	many	-	TGTGCCAGCAGCTTGGACGGGAGAGGGACCGGGGAGCTGTTTTTT	CASSLDGRGTGELFF
TRBV5-1	TRBJ2-1	few	TRBD2	TGCGCCAGCAGCGGGGGGGGCTCCTACAATGAGCAGTTCTTC	CASSGGGSYNEQFF
TRBV28	TRBJ2-5	-	-	TGTGCCAGCACGGGGGACCCCACTGAGACCCAGTACTTC	CASTGDPTETQYF
TRBV18	TRBJ1-4	-	-	TGTGCCAGCTCACCTAATGTACAGGGTGCGAAACTGTTTTTT	CASSPNVQGAKLFF
TRBV24-1	TRBJ1-1	-	-	TGTGCCACCAGTGATTTTTGGGATACTGAAGCTTTCTTT	CATSDFWDTEAFF